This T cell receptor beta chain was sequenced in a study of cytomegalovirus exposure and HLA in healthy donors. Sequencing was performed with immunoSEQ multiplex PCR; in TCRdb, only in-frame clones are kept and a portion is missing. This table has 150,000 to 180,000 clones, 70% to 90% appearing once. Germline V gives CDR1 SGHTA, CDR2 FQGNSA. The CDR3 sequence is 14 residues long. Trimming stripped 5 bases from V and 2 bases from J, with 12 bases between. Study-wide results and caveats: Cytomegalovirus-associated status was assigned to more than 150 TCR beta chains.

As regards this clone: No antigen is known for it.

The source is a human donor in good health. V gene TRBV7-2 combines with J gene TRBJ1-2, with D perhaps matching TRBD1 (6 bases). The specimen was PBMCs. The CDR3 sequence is CASSGPGTNYGYTF. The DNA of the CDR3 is TGTGCCAGCAGCGGGCCCGGGACAAACTATGGCTACACCTTC. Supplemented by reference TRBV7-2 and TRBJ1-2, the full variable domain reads GAGVSQSPSNKVTEKGKDVELRCDPISGHTALYWYRQSLGQGLEFLIYFQGNSAPDKSGLPSDRFSAERTGGSVSTLTIQRTQQEDSAVYLCASSGPGTNYGYTFGSGTRLTVV.